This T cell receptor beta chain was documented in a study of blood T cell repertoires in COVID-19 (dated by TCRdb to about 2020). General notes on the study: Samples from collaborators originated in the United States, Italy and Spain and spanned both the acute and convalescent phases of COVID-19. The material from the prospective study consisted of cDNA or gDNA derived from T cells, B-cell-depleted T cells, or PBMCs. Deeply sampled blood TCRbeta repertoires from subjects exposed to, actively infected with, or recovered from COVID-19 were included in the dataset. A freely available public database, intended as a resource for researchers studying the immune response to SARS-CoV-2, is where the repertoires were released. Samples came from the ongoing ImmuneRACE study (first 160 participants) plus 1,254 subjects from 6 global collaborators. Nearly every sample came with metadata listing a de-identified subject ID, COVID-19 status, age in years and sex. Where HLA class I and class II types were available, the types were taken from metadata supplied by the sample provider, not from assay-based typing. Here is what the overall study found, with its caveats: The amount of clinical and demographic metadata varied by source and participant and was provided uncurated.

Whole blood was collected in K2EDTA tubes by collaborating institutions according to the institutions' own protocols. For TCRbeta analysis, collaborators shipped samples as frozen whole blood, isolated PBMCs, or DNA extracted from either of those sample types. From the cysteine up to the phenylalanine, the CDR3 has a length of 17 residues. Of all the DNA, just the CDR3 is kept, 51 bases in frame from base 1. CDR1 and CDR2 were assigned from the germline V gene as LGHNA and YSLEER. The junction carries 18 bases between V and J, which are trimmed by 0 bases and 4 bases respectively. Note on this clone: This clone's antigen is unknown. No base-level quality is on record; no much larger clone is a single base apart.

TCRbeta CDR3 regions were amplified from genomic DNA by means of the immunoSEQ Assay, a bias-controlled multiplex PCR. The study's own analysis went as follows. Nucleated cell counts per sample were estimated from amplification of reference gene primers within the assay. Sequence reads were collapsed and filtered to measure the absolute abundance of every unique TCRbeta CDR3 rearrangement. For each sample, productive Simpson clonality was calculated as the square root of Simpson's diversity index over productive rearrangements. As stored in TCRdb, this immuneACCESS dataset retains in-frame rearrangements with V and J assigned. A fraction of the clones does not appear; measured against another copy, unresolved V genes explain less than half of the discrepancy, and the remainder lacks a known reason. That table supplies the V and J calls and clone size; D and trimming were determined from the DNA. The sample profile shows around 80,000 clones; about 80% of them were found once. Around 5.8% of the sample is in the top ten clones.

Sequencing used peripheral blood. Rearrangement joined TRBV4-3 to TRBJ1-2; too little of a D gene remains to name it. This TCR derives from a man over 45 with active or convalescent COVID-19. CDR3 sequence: CASSQEVPSGLSYGYTF. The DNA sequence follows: TGCGCCAGCAGCCAAGAAGTCCCCTCCGGGTTGAGCTATGGCTACACCTTC.